The TCR beta chain under discussion was sequenced for a study of graft-versus-host responses after intestinal transplantation. Study context: Grafts that recipients had were multivisceral, liver-intestinal, or isolated intestinal transplants. Study-level results: Researchers found peak circulating GvH clone levels linked to early post-transplant HvG declines. There were GvH clones found in recipient marrow, and some of them appeared first in ileum or blood. Graft-versus-host to host-versus-graft clonal ratios in allografts were high in patients with graft-donor T cell macrochimerism.

Per germline, CDR1 MDHEN and CDR2 SYDVKM. The CDR3 covers 14 residues. With 6 bases removed from V and 1 base from J, the gap between germline ends came to 10 bases. TCRdb's table, derived via immunoSEQ multiplex PCR, lists solely in-frame clones and lacks some. The sample records roughly 90,000 clones, about 87% being singletons. In the case of this clone: Its antigen remains unknown.

V usage is TRBV28 and J usage is TRBJ2-4, with D hard to call. The TCR comes from a human donor who was the organ donor for an intestinal transplant. The sequenced sample was unstimulated CD4+ T cells sorted from spleen or lymph node cells, obtained before transplant. CDR3 DNA sequence: TGTGCCAGCAGGCCCTTAGCCGCCAAAAACATTCAGTACTTC. Its protein is CASRPLAAKNIQYF.